One and the same sample provided the 17 T cell receptor beta chains below, sequenced in a study of T-cell reconstitution after alpha-beta-depleted transplantation in children. Preparation of the TCRbeta library involved a method that used unique molecular identifiers. TCRdb called the PCR reads again in MiXCR, with one record for every CDR3 protein. The table lists around 600,000 distinct CDR3 sequences, about 21% of them singletons. The sequences come from PBMCs, mostly from graft donor cells, collected 360 days after TCRalphabeta/CD19-depleted stem cell transplant. Every receptor here comes from a boy under two years old who had a stem cell transplant for acute myeloid leukemia, so the T cells may come from the graft donor.

The V and J genes are TRBV2 and TRBJ2-2; unclear D gene. V gave up 3 bases and J gave up 1 base, with 9 bases separating them. Germline CDR1 reads SNHLY; CDR2 reads FYNNEI. The CDR3 extends over 15 amino acids. CDR3 in amino acids: CASSDVWVNTGELFF. Here the CDR3 DNA reads TGTGCCAGCAGTGACGTATGGGTGAACACCGGGGAGCTGTTTTTT.

This clonotype has ten or more counts. The V call is TRBV4-3, the J call TRBJ1-5, with a possible D match to TRBD1 (6 bases). The CDR3 loop spans 14 amino acids. Trimming took 0 bases from V and 6 from J, leaving 9 bases between them. The germline V gene encodes CDR1 LGHNA and CDR2 YSLEER. This CDR3 is CASSQDRGFQPQHF. Here the CDR3 DNA reads TGCGCCAGCAGCCAAGACAGGGGCTTTCAGCCCCAGCATTTT.

In this sample, this clonotype turned up a few times. The chain employs TRBV12-3 or TRBV12-4 and TRBJ2-1; perhaps TRBD2 as D (5 bases). V lost 3 bases and J 7 bases, leaving 13 bases between the germline ends. CDR3 length equals 14 residues. The CDR3, as DNA: TGTGCCAGCAGTTTGGGTGAGAGGGTTAATGAGCAGTTCTTC. Its translation: CASSLGERVNEQFF.

In its sample, this clonotype was seen many times. V usage is TRBV29-1 and J usage is TRBJ2-7; 8 bases are a match to TRBD1. Germline V gene data show CDR1 as SQVTM and CDR2 as ANQGSEA. With 6 bases clipped from V and 5 bases from J, the junction kept 9 bases outside the gene matches. This CDR3 region has 13 residues. In DNA form, the CDR3 reads TGCAGCGTGGCCGGTACAGGGGGTAACGAGCAGTACGTC. Its protein is CSVAGTGGNEQYV.

The J gene is TRBJ1-4, the V gene TRBV28; tentative D call: TRBD1 (6 bases). CDR1 is MDHEN, CDR2 SYDVKM, per germline. V lost 7 bases and J 7 bases, leaving 10 bases between the germline ends. There are 12 residues in the CDR3. The CDR3 sequence is CASTTGIEKLFF. The CDR3 DNA reads as TGTGCCAGCACCACAGGGATTGAAAAACTGTTTTTT.

This clonotype appeared many times. A read error may account for a junction end that differs from germline. The rearrangement joins TRBV20-1 to TRBJ1-2, with D maybe TRBD1 (6 bases). The V gene's germline CDR1 is DFQATT and CDR2 SNEGSKA (reference sequence). This CDR3 comprises 13 residues. This chain's CDR3 is CSARAGVRYGYTF. The DNA of the CDR3 is TGCAGTGCGAGAGCAGGGGTGAGATATGGCTACACCTTC.

The chain is built from TRBV6-6 and TRBJ2-3; 9 nucleotides agree with TRBD1. Germline CDR1 is MNHNY and CDR2 is SVGAGI (reference sequence). Germline trimming cut 6 bases from V and 7 bases from J; bases unmatched to any gene: 5. CDR3 length: 13 amino acids. CDR3 coding DNA: TGTGCCAGCAGCGACAGGGGGACCAATACGCAGTATTTT. Translated, it gives CASSDRGTNTQYF.

In its sample, this clonotype was seen a few times. The chain links TRBV6-5 to TRBJ1-5; TRBD1 might be the D (5 bases). V was trimmed by 7 bases and J by 3 bases, leaving 19 bases between them. Germline CDR1 reads MNHEY; CDR2 reads SVGAGI. This CDR3 has 16 residues. The CDR3 loop is CASKGTDGAANQPQHF. CDR3 nucleotide sequence: TGTGCCAGCAAGGGTACCGACGGGGCCGCCAATCAGCCCCAGCATTTT.

The rearrangement uses TRBV29-1 and TRBJ2-1; D unclear. Per germline, CDR1 SQVTM and CDR2 ANQGSEA. The CDR3 has 14 amino acids. Trimming shortened V by 1 base and J by 2 bases, and 9 bases separated the two germline ends. The CDR3 DNA reads TGCAGCGTTGAAGCAGATGACCCCTACAATGAGCAGTTCTTC. It encodes CSVEADDPYNEQFF.

V is TRBV5-1 and J is TRBJ2-3; 9 bases line up with TRBD2. Germline CDR1 is SGHRS and CDR2 is YFSETQ. This CDR3 comprises 17 residues. Losses at the gene ends were 4 bases for V and 2 bases for J; bases not matched to a gene: 11. Written as DNA, the CDR3 is TGCGCCAGCAGCCTGACGACAGGGACTAGCATCACAGATACGCAGTATTTT. It translates to CASSLTTGTSITDTQYF.

This rearrangement joins TRBV20-1 to TRBJ2-7; no reliable D call. Per the germline V gene, CDR1 is DFQATT and CDR2 is SNEGSKA (reference sequence). This CDR3 region has 15 residues. Trimming pared 0 bases from V and 0 bases from J, leaving 12 bases between. CDR3 sequence (DNA): TGCAGTGCTAGAGAGGCCGGGTTCGGCTCCTACGAGCAGTACGTC. Its protein product is CSAREAGFGSYEQYV.

Ten or more counts support this clonotype. The V and J genes are TRBV7-2 and TRBJ1-2, with D tentatively TRBD1 (5 bases). The V gene's germline CDR1 is SGHTA and CDR2 FQGNSA. The CDR3 runs 14 residues. Trimming left V 5 bases short and J 4 bases short, with 14 bases between. The CDR3, as DNA: TGTGCCAGCAGCGGAGTTCGGGGGGGCTATGGCTACACCTTC. Amino acids: CASSGVRGGYGYTF. The whole variable domain, filled in from reference TRBV7-2 and TRBJ1-2, reads GAGVSQSPSNKVTEKGKDVELRCDPISGHTALYWYRQSLGQGLEFLIYFQGNSAPDKSGLPSDRFSAERTGGSVSTLTIQRTQQEDSAVYLCASSGVRGGYGYTFGSGTRLTVV.

The chain has TRBV2 and TRBJ2-7; 7 nucleotides agree with TRBD1. The CDR3 sequence is 15 residues long. V trimming: 6 bases; J trimming: 3 bases; junction bases outside the gene matches: 11. CDR1 is SNHLY and CDR2 is FYNNEI in the germline V gene. The CDR3 nucleotides read TGTGCCAGCAGCGGATCCCCGGGACAGCACTACGAGCAGTACTTC. Translation: CASSGSPGQHYEQYF.

This clonotype was seen more than once but under ten times. V is TRBV12-3 or TRBV12-4 and J is TRBJ2-2; D is uncertain. The CDR3 extends over 12 amino acids. V was shortened by 5 bases and J by 5 bases, with 6 bases between the two germline ends. CDR3 DNA: TGTGCCAGCAGTGAGAGGACCGGGGAGCTGTTTTTT. This codes for CASSERTGELFF.

This clonotype was seen many times. The CDR3: CASSNRIYNEQFF. DNA for the CDR3: TGTGCCAGTAGTAACCGGATCTACAATGAGCAGTTCTTC. This chain uses TRBV19 with TRBJ2-1; D is ambiguous. Per the germline V gene, CDR1 is LNHDA and CDR2 is SQIVND (reference sequence). The V end lost 4 bases, the J end lost 3 bases, and 7 bases lay between the germline ends. This CDR3 spans 13 amino acids.

This chain uses TRBV12-3 or TRBV12-4 with TRBJ1-1, with a possible D match to TRBD1 (5 bases). The CDR3 has 18 amino acids. V lost 7 bases to trimming and J lost 0 bases, with 24 bases between them. CDR3 DNA: TGTGCCAGCAATCTCAGGCCGAGTAGGGGCACGATGAACACTGAAGCTTTCTTT. Its protein product is CASNLRPSRGTMNTEAFF.

This sequence joins TRBV12-3 or TRBV12-4 and TRBJ2-7, with 7 bases identical to TRBD1. The CDR3 is 14 amino acids. V gave up 7 bases and J gave up 2 bases; unmatched junction bases: 8. The CDR3 sequence: CASNAGTAAYEQYF. The CDR3 nucleotides read TGTGCCAGCAATGCCGGGACAGCCGCCTACGAGCAGTACTTC.